These 20 T cell receptor beta chains share one sample of origin, sequenced in a study of type 1 and type 2 diabetes patients. PCR was run on genomic DNA. A primer set of 30 forward and 13 reverse primers amplified the CDR3. A single record per CDR3 protein comes from TCRdb applying MiXCR to the multiplex PCR reads. The sample lists a few hundred thousand distinct CDR3 sequences; roughly 44% were seen once. Sequencing was carried out using peripheral blood mononuclear cells (PBMCs). Receptors originate from a man between 18 and 35 years old with type 2 diabetes.

The V call is TRBV4-2, the J call TRBJ1-2; 9 bases fit TRBD1. The CDR3 is made up of 14 amino acids. Trimming at V came to 9 bases and at J to 7 bases, leaving 12 bases not matched to a gene. Looked up from germline, CDR1 is LGHNA and CDR2 is YNFKEQ. CDR3 sequence reads: CASNPGQGVSGYTF. In nucleotides, the CDR3 is TGTGCCAGTAACCCGGGACAGGGAGTATCTGGCTACACCTTC.

The chain recombines TRBV6-6 with TRBJ1-5; tentative D call: TRBD1 (5 bases). There are 16 residues in the CDR3. Trimming cost V 5 bases and J 0 bases, with 14 bases left between them. Per the germline V gene, CDR1 is MNHNY and CDR2 is SVGAGI (reference sequence). The CDR3 reads CASSRSDSYSNQPQHF. CDR3 coding DNA: TGTGCCAGCAGTAGATCCGACAGCTATAGCAATCAGCCCCAGCATTTT.

The rearrangement uses TRBV9 and TRBJ2-7; D unclear. This CDR3 spans 13 amino acids. V lost 3 bases and J lost 0, with 7 bases in between. Germline V gene data show CDR1 as SGDLS and CDR2 as YYNGEE. The CDR3 loop reads CASSGVASYEQYF. CDR3 in DNA: TGTGCCAGCAGCGGCGTCGCCTCCTACGAGCAGTACTTC.

In the case of this clonotype: Mismatch with germline at one junction end may stem from a read error. This chain uses TRBV7-3 with TRBJ1-1; unclear D gene. Germline V gene sequence: CDR1 SGHTA, CDR2 FQGTGA. CDR3 length equals 18 residues. CDR3 in amino acids: CASSEPRAGVGMNTEAFF. The CDR3, as DNA: TGCGCCAGCAGTGAGCCGCGCGCGGGCGTAGGCATGAACACTGAAGCTTTCTTT.

This sequence joins TRBV25-1 and TRBJ2-5; 11 nucleotides match TRBD2. The J call may be incorrect, as the DNA end agrees better with TRBJ2-7. Germline V gene lookup returns CDR1 MGHDK and CDR2 SYGVNS. The CDR3 length is 17 residues. The DNA for the CDR3 is TGTGCCAGCAGCGGGACGGCCAAGGGACTAGCGGCCTACGAGCAGTACTTC. Translation: CASSGTAKGLAAYEQYF.

This rearrangement joins TRBV20-1 to TRBJ2-7; 11 bases map to TRBD1. This CDR3 is built from 14 residues. The germline gives CDR1 DFQATT, CDR2 SNEGSKA (reference sequence). Trimming took 3 bases from V and 3 from J; bases not matched to a gene: 4. CDR3 sequence: CSASGQGADYEQYF. In nucleotides, the CDR3 is TGCAGTGCTAGCGGACAGGGGGCCGACTACGAGCAGTACTTC.

This clonotype was counted ten times or more. This chain links TRBV15 with TRBJ2-7; a possible D gene is TRBD2 (6 bases). The CDR3 spans 14 residues. V was trimmed by 1 base and J by 5 bases, leaving 12 bases between them. Looked up from germline, CDR1 is LNHNV and CDR2 is YYDKDF (reference sequence). The CDR3 reads CATSRGQGGNEQYF. In DNA, the CDR3 is TGTGCCACCAGCAGAGGGCAAGGAGGGAACGAGCAGTACTTC.

The CDR3 sequence: CASSLNQGGGYTF. CDR3 bases: TGTGCCAGCAGTTTAAATCAGGGTGGCGGCTACACCTTC. The V gene is TRBV27, the J gene TRBJ1-2, with D perhaps TRBD1 (5 bases). Germline values: CDR1 MNHEY, CDR2 SMNVEV (reference sequence). The CDR3 loop spans 13 amino acids. The V end lost 2 bases, the J end lost 8 bases, and 12 bases lay between the germline ends.

This chain connects TRBV15 to TRBJ2-1; D could derive from TRBD1 or TRBD2 (5 bases each). V was shortened by 0 bases and J by 10 bases, with 16 bases between the two germline ends. Germline lookup yields CDR1 LNHNV and CDR2 YYDKDF (reference sequence). This CDR3 contains 15 residues. This CDR3 is CATSRDKGAEREQFF. CDR3 DNA sequence: TGTGCCACCAGCAGAGATAAAGGGGCGGAGCGGGAGCAGTTCTTC.

The chain has TRBV10-1 and TRBJ2-3; TRBD1 agrees at 8 bases. With V trimmed by 8 bases and J by 2 bases, 6 bases remained unmatched. Germline CDR1 and CDR2: WNHNN and SYGVQD (reference sequence). This CDR3 has 14 amino acids. CDR3 in DNA: TGCGCCAGCGTACAGGGGGGCAACACAGATACGCAGTATTTT. Translation gives CASVQGGNTDTQYF.

The chain recombines TRBV9 with TRBJ2-1; 13 bases line up with TRBD2. The germline CDR1 and CDR2 sequences are SGDLS and YYNGEE. This CDR3 is built from 15 residues. J gave up 8 bases and V 2 bases, and 4 bases lay outside the gene matches. CDR3 protein: CASSVGLAGEYEQFF. The CDR3 region has the DNA TGTGCCAGCAGCGTTGGACTAGCGGGAGAGTATGAGCAGTTCTTC.

This clonotype was found a few times. The chain joins TRBV7-8 to TRBJ1-1; D remains unclear. The length of the CDR3 is 13 residues. Trimming removed 6 bases from V and 4 bases from J, with 12 bases in between. Germline-derived CDR1 and CDR2 are SGHVS and FQNEAQ. This CDR3 reads CASRQTPLTEAFF. CDR3 in DNA: TGTGCCAGCAGACAAACTCCACTCACTGAAGCTTTCTTT.

This clonotype has only one observation. The gene calls are TRBV4-2 and TRBJ2-2; 9 positions match TRBD2. CDR1 is LGHNA and CDR2 is YNFKEQ in the germline V gene. CDR3 length: 17 residues. V gave up 3 bases and J gave up 6 bases; unmatched junction bases: 11. The CDR3 bases are TGTGCCAGCAGCCATGGGGCGGGAGGGCCGGAGGCCGGGGAGCTGTTTTTT. Amino acids: CASSHGAGGPEAGELFF.

The rearrangement uses TRBV25-1 and TRBJ1-2; TRBD1 aligns across 8 bases. V lost 5 bases to trimming and J lost 2 bases; unmatched junction nucleotides: 13. Germline CDR1 MGHDK, CDR2 SYGVNS. This CDR3 is 17 amino acids long. The CDR3 loop is CASSSPTGTGQNYGYTF. The CDR3 DNA reads as TGTGCCAGCAGTTCCCCGACCGGGACAGGACAAAACTATGGCTACACCTTC.

The chain carries TRBV20-1 and TRBJ1-5, with D unresolved. The CDR3 is 13 amino acids. Germline assignment: CDR1 DFQATT and CDR2 SNEGSKA (reference sequence). The germline V and J ends were trimmed by 1 base and 2 bases, with 6 bases remaining between them. The DNA for the CDR3 is TGCAGTGCTAGAGGGCGGGGCAATCAGCCCCAGCATTTT. Translating gives CSARGRGNQPQHF.

CDR3 protein: CASPGHAGREKETQYF. The CDR3 coding sequence is TGTGCCAGCCCAGGACACGCGGGAAGGGAGAAAGAGACCCAGTACTTC. The chain is built from TRBV9 and TRBJ2-5, with D maybe TRBD2 (6 bases). Germline-derived CDR1 and CDR2 are SGDLS and YYNGEE. Deletions cut 7 bases from V and 3 bases from J, with 22 bases between. There are 16 residues in the CDR3.

The V gene is TRBV4-1, the J gene TRBJ1-2; D not certain. The CDR3 covers 15 residues. Germline V gives CDR1 MGHRA, CDR2 YSYEKL. V was trimmed by 1 base and J by 4 bases, leaving 13 bases between them. The CDR3 loop is CASSQALKGRYGYTF. CDR3 bases: TGCGCCAGCAGCCAAGCGTTGAAAGGGCGCTATGGCTACACCTTC.

V and J are TRBV19 and TRBJ2-1, with TRBD2 matching 14 bases. After removal of 3 bases from V and 10 bases from J, the junction contained 11 bases not matched to a gene. Per germline, CDR1 LNHDA and CDR2 SQIVND (reference sequence). The CDR3 extends over 17 amino acids. The chain's CDR3 is CASSIIGGLAGVYEQFF. The CDR3 coding sequence is TGTGCCAGTAGTATCATCGGGGGACTAGCGGGAGTCTACGAGCAGTTCTTC.

The table lists this clonotype with many counts. This chain joins TRBV10-1 and TRBJ2-2; D remains unclear. This CDR3 contains 14 residues. Germline V lookup: CDR1 WNHNN, CDR2 SYGVQD (reference sequence). Trimming took off 4 bases at V and 3 bases at J, with 9 bases between the two ends. As DNA, the CDR3 is TGCGCCAGCAGTGGTAACGGCGACACCGGGGAGCTGTTTTTT. Protein sequence: CASSGNGDTGELFF.

The rearrangement joins TRBV6-1 to TRBJ1-2; D gene uncertain. Germline CDR1 MNHNS, CDR2 SASEGT. Trimming cost V 5 bases and J 0 bases, with 13 bases left between them. The CDR3 length is 15 residues. CDR3 bases: TGTGCCAGCAGTTCCGACGGTACCTCTAACTATGGCTACACCTTC. Its translation: CASSSDGTSNYGYTF.